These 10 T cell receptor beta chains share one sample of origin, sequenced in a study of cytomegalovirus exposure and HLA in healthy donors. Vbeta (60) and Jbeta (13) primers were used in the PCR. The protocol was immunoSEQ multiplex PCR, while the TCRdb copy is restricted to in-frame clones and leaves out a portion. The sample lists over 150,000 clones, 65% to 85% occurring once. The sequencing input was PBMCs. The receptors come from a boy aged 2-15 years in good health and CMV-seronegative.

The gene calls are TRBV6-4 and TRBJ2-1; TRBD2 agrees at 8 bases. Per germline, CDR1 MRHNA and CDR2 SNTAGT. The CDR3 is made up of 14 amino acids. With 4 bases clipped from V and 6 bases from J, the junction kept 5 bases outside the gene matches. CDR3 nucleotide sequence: TGTGCCAGCAGTGCCCGGCGGGAGGCCAATGAGCAGTTCTTC. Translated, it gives CASSARREANEQFF.

The CDR3 bases are TGCGCCAGCAGCCCGCAGGGACAGGGGGCCGGGGAGCTGTTTTTT. It specifies CASSPQGQGAGELFF. V and J are TRBV5-1 and TRBJ2-2; TRBD1 matches at 11 bases. The J segment lost 6 bases and the V segment lost 4 bases, leaving 5 bases of the junction unmatched. The CDR3 has 15 amino acids. Germline V CDR1 and CDR2: SGHRS, YFSETQ.

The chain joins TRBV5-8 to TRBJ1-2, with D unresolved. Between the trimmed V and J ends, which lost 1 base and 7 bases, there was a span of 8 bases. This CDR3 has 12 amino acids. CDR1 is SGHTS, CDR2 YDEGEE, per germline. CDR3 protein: CASSLFRGGYTF. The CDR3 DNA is TGTGCCAGCAGCTTGTTCCGGGGTGGCTACACCTTC.

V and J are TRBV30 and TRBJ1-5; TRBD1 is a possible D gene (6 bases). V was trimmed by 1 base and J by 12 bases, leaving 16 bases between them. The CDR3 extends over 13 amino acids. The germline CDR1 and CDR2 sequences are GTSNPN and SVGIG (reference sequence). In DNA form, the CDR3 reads TGTGCCTGGAGTGAAGGGGGTACAGGGAACCAGCATTTT. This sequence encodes CAWSEGGTGNQHF.

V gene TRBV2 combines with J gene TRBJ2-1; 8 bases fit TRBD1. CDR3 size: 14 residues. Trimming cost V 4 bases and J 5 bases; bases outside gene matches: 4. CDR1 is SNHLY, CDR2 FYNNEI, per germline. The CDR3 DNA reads TGTGCCAGCAGTGGGACAGGGAGGAACAATGAGCAGTTCTTC. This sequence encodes CASSGTGRNNEQFF.

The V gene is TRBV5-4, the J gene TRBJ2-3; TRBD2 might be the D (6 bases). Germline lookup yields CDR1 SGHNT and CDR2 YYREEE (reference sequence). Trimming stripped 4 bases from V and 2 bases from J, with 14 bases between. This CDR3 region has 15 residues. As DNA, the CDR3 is TGTGCCAGCAGCCTCGATGGGGGGTACACAGATACGCAGTATTTT. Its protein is CASSLDGGYTDTQYF.

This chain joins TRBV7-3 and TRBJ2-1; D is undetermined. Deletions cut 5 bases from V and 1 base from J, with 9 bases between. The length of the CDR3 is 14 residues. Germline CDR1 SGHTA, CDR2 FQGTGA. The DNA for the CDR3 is TGTGCCAGCAGCCTATCCGATTCCTACAATGAGCAGTTCTTC. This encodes CASSLSDSYNEQFF.

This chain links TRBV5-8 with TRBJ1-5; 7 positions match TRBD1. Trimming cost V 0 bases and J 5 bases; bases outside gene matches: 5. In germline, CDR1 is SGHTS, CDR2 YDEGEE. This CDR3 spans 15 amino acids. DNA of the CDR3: TGTGCCAGCAGCTTGGGGCAGGGGGTCCATCAGCCCCAGCATTTT. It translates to CASSLGQGVHQPQHF.

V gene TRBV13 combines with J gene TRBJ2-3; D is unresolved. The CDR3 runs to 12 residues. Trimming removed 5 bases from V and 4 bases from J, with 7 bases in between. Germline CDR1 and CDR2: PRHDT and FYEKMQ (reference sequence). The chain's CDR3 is CASSRVADTQYF. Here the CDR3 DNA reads TGTGCCAGCAGCCGGGTAGCAGATACGCAGTATTTT. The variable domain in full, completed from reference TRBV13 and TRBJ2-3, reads AAGVIQSPRHLIKEKRETATLKCYPIPRHDTVYWYQQGPGQDPQFLISFYEKMQSDKGSIPDRFSAQQFSDYHSELNMSSLELGDSALYFCASSRVADTQYFGPGTRLTVL.

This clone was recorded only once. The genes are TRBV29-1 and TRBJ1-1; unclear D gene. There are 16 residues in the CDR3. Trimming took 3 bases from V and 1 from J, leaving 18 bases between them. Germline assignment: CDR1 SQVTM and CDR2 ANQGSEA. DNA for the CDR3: TGCAGCGTTGAGGAGAGGTATGGAGGGTCGAACACTGAAGCTTTCTTT. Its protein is CSVEERYGGSNTEAFF.